The next 24 T cell receptor beta chains were all read from a single sample in a study of human T cells and chemical hapten exposure. Time point noted: pre-sensitization, week 0. Treatment given: therapeutic diphenylcyclopropenone sensitization with weekly scalp DPC. TCRdb reprocessed the RACE reads via MiXCR and lists one record per CDR3 protein. The repertoire holds about 290,000 distinct CDR3 sequences, with 7.5% to 9% as singletons. Source: whole blood, taken in connection with sensitization to the hapten diphenylcyclopropenone (DPC). Source of these receptors: a young man with alopecia areata. Some clones in this sample may be carry-over from other donors' samples.

This clonotype was counted ten times or more. The chain combines TRBV6-5 with TRBJ1-6, with D hard to call. The CDR3 has 15 amino acids. V was shortened by 1 base and J by 7 bases, with 11 bases between the two germline ends. CDR1 is MNHEY and CDR2 is SVGAGI in the germline V gene. The CDR3 region has the DNA TGTGCCAGCAGTTACTTCGGCCAGAAGAATTCACCCCTCCACTTT. This translates into CASSYFGQKNSPLHF.

This clonotype was picked up a small number of times. The chain carries TRBV20-1 and TRBJ1-1; D is ambiguous. Looked up from germline, CDR1 is DFQATT and CDR2 is SNEGSKA (reference sequence). With 6 bases removed from V and 2 bases from J, the gap between germline ends came to 10 bases. The CDR3 extends over 12 amino acids. For the CDR3, the DNA is TGCAGTGCCTCGACGGGAAACACTGAAGCTTTCTTT. It codes for CSASTGNTEAFF.

This clonotype appeared a few times. This chain joins TRBV12-3 or TRBV12-4 and TRBJ1-3, with unresolved D. CDR3 size: 16 residues. The ends were cut back, 4 bases at V and 0 bases at J, with 13 bases in the middle. As DNA, the CDR3 is TGTGCCAGCAGTTGGACCCAGATTCACTCTGGAAACACCATATATTTT. Its translation: CASSWTQIHSGNTIYF.

This clonotype was seen only a few times. J is TRBJ1-5 and V is TRBV28; the D is unclear. V was pared by 7 bases and J by 4 bases, with 8 bases between. The CDR3 covers 12 residues. CDR1 is MDHEN, CDR2 SYDVKM, per germline. CDR3 DNA sequence: TGTGCCAGCAAGAACCCAAATCAGCCCCAGCATTTT. Translation: CASKNPNQPQHF.

This clonotype came up a few times. This chain connects TRBV4-3 to TRBJ1-3; no clear D gene. CDR3 size: 15 residues. Germline CDR1 reads LGHNA; CDR2 reads YSLEER. The V gene lost 3 bases and the J gene lost 1 base, with 10 bases spanning the gap. The CDR3 DNA is TGCGCCAGCAGCCAGGCCGAGGAGTCTGGAAACACCATATATTTT. Encoded protein: CASSQAEESGNTIYF.

A few counts support this clonotype. The genes are TRBV5-1 and TRBJ2-2; TRBD2 matches 8 bases. The V gene end was trimmed by 1 base and the J gene end by 3 bases; junction bases not matched to a gene: 5. CDR1 is SGHRS, CDR2 YFSETQ, per germline. The CDR3 length is 16 residues. CDR3 DNA sequence: TGCGCCAGCAGCTTGCTTACCGGGAGGGACACCGGGGAGCTGTTTTTT. Translating it yields CASSLLTGRDTGELFF. The full variable domain, rest sourced from reference TRBV5-1 and TRBJ2-2, is KAGVTQTPRYLIKTRGQQVTLSCSPISGHRSVSWYQQTPGQGLQFLFEYFSETQRNKGNFPGRFSGRQFSNSRSEMNVSTLELGDSALYLCASSLLTGRDTGELFFGEGSRLTVL.

This clonotype was found a few times. This chain joins TRBV2 and TRBJ1-5; D is ambiguous. Trimming stripped 2 bases from V and 4 bases from J, with 9 bases between. The CDR3 is 14 amino acids. The germline CDR1 and CDR2 sequences are SNHLY and FYNNEI. This chain's CDR3 is CASSERQINQPQHF. DNA for the CDR3: TGTGCCAGCAGTGAACGGCAAATAAATCAGCCCCAGCATTTT. Using reference TRBV2 and TRBJ1-5 for the parts outside the CDR3, the full variable domain is EPEVTQTPSHQVTQMGQEVILRCVPISNHLYFYWYRQILGQKVEFLVSFYNNEISEKSEIFDDQFSVERPDGSNFTLKIRSTKLEDSAMYFCASSERQINQPQHFGDGTRLSIL.

This chain joins TRBV7-9 and TRBJ2-7; 7 nucleotides align to TRBD1. The CDR3 is 14 amino acids. Trimming at V came to 5 bases and at J to 7 bases, leaving 11 bases not matched to a gene. The germline gives CDR1 SEHNR, CDR2 FQNEAQ (reference sequence). In DNA form, the CDR3 reads TGTGCCAGCAGCAAACCGGGCACACAGGGGGAGCAGTACGTC. This translates into CASSKPGTQGEQYV.

This clonotype has only a few counts. V is TRBV25-1 and J is TRBJ1-4; D gene ambiguous. The CDR3 length is 14 residues. The V end was cut by 4 bases, the J end by 8 bases, with 14 bases between. CDR1 and CDR2 (germline): MGHDK, SYGVNS. The CDR3 is CASSGEPSGEKLFF. CDR3 DNA: TGTGCCAGCAGTGGAGAACCCAGTGGGGAAAAACTGTTTTTT.

This clonotype was detected a few times. This rearrangement joins TRBV4-2 to TRBJ2-3, with TRBD2 identical over 7 bases. J lost 0 bases, V lost 0 bases, and 3 bases had no gene match. Looked up from germline, CDR1 is LGHNA and CDR2 is YNFKEQ. The CDR3 runs 16 residues. DNA for the CDR3: TGTGCCAGCAGCCAAGAAATAGCGGGTAGCACAGATACGCAGTATTTT. Protein: CASSQEIAGSTDTQYF.

This clonotype was seen more than once but under ten times. The genes are TRBV5-1 and TRBJ2-6; D gene unclear. The V end lost 7 bases, the J end lost 0 bases, and 17 bases lay between the germline ends. CDR1 and CDR2 from the germline V gene are SGHRS and YFSETQ. The length of the CDR3 is 17 residues. For the CDR3, the DNA is TGCGCCAGCGCCTCCCCTGACCATTCCTCTGGGGCCAACGTCCTGACTTTC. It translates to CASASPDHSSGANVLTF.

This clonotype has at least ten counts. This CDR3 reads CASIAGEGGYGYTF. The CDR3 DNA is TGTGCCAGCATCGCAGGGGAAGGAGGCTATGGCTACACCTTC. The rearrangement joins TRBV6-5 to TRBJ1-2; TRBD1 might be the D (6 bases). The CDR3 is 14 amino acids. Trimming shortened V by 7 bases and J by 4 bases, and 16 bases separated the two germline ends. From germline, CDR1 is MNHEY and CDR2 SVGAGI.

This clonotype was counted many times. The chain couples TRBV7-3 to TRBJ2-5; TRBD2 is a possible D gene (7 bases). The CDR3 has 14 residues. The V end lost 1 base, the J end lost 9 bases, and 15 bases lay between the germline ends. Germline V gives CDR1 SGHTA, CDR2 FQGTGA. CDR3 coding DNA: TGTGCCAGCAGCTTAAGCGGGGGCCAGGTCCCCCAGTACTTC. This sequence encodes CASSLSGGQVPQYF.

In its sample, this clonotype was seen many times. This chain connects TRBV15 to TRBJ1-5; D possibly corresponds to TRBD1 (6 bases). Trimming removed 0 bases from V and 1 base from J, with 13 bases in between. Germline CDR1 and CDR2: LNHNV and YYDKDF (reference sequence). This CDR3 is built from 17 residues. The CDR3 DNA reads TGTGCCACCAGCAGAGATGGCGGAAGGGGGAGCAATCAGCCCCAGCATTTT. This sequence encodes CATSRDGGRGSNQPQHF.

This clonotype was observed many times. The CDR3 DNA reads TGCGCCAGCAGCCAAGATCGGTGGTACGAGCAGTACTTC. Encoded protein: CASSQDRWYEQYF. The V and J genes are TRBV4-1 and TRBJ2-7; D not resolved. Deletions cut 0 bases from V and 4 bases from J, with 7 bases between. CDR3 length: 13 amino acids. Germline CDR1 and CDR2: MGHRA and YSYEKL.

This clonotype was recorded many times. The V and J genes are TRBV7-6 and TRBJ1-3; no clear D. CDR1 is SGHVS and CDR2 is FNYEAQ in the germline V gene. The CDR3 has 16 amino acids. Trimming shortened V by 2 bases and J by 2 bases, and 13 bases separated the two germline ends. This chain's CDR3 is CASSLQAEAAGNTIYF. CDR3 nucleotide sequence: TGTGCCAGCAGCTTACAAGCTGAAGCGGCTGGAAACACCATATATTTT.

This clonotype was detected many times. The chain combines TRBV3-1 with TRBJ2-1; D may be TRBD1 (6 bases). CDR1 LGHDT and CDR2 YNNKEL come from the germline V gene (reference sequence). The ends were cut back, 2 bases at V and 8 bases at J, with 13 bases in the middle. This CDR3 has 14 amino acids. For the CDR3, the DNA is TGTGCCAGCAGCCAAAATCCACAGGGTGATGAGCAGTTCTTC. It specifies CASSQNPQGDEQFF.

Many counts were recorded for this clonotype. This chain links TRBV27 with TRBJ1-6; a weak D match, TRBD1 (5 bases). This CDR3 spans 15 amino acids. V lost 8 bases and J 4 bases, leaving 15 bases between the germline ends. Germline lookup yields CDR1 MNHEY and CDR2 SMNVEV (reference sequence). DNA for the CDR3: TGTGCCAGCGGAAGGGGAGGGCTTTATAATTCACCCCTCCACTTT. It yields the protein CASGRGGLYNSPLHF.

This clonotype was counted a few times. The V and J genes are TRBV10-3 and TRBJ2-7; 7 nucleotides agree with TRBD1. CDR1 is ENHRY and CDR2 is SYGVKD in the germline V gene. The CDR3 sequence is 14 residues long. After removal of 6 bases from V and 3 bases from J, the junction contained 8 bases not matched to a gene. The CDR3 nucleotides are TGTGCCATCAGCCCGGGACAGACACTCTACGAGCAGTACTTC. Amino acid sequence: CAISPGQTLYEQYF.

V gene TRBV5-1 combines with J gene TRBJ1-1, with no clear D. CDR1 is SGHRS and CDR2 is YFSETQ in the germline V gene. The V end was cut by 2 bases, the J end by 5 bases, with 10 bases between. The CDR3 is made up of 13 amino acids. The CDR3 loop reads CASSLRLGTEAFF. The CDR3 DNA follows: TGCGCCAGCAGCTTAAGACTTGGGACTGAAGCTTTCTTT.

This clonotype has just a few counts. The chain has TRBV20-1 and TRBJ1-6, with D maybe TRBD1 (6 bases). Germline CDR1 DFQATT, CDR2 SNEGSKA (reference sequence). The length of the CDR3 is 16 residues. V was clipped by 0 bases and J by 4 bases, with 13 bases between them. CDR3 nucleotide sequence: TGCAGTGCTAGAGATAGCAGGGGAGAGTATAATTCACCCCTCCACTTT. Residues: CSARDSRGEYNSPLHF.

The V and J genes are TRBV12-3 or TRBV12-4 and TRBJ2-1; no clear D. The CDR3 contains 11 residues. The V end was cut by 6 bases, the J end by 8 bases, with 8 bases between. CDR3 amino acids: CASRTNYEQFF. In DNA, the CDR3 is TGTGCCAGCAGGACCAATTATGAGCAGTTCTTC.

The J gene is TRBJ2-7, the V gene TRBV20-1; D unclear. The V end lost 3 bases, the J end lost 2 bases, and 11 bases lay between the germline ends. The germline V gene has CDR1 DFQATT and CDR2 SNEGSKA (reference sequence). The CDR3 is 13 amino acids. The CDR3 sequence is CSARAGYTYEQYF. CDR3 bases: TGCAGTGCTAGGGCAGGATATACCTACGAGCAGTACTTC.

V and J are TRBV12-3 or TRBV12-4 and TRBJ1-4; weak D call: TRBD1 (6 bases). This CDR3 contains 14 residues. The V gene lost 6 bases and the J gene lost 6 bases, with 14 bases spanning the gap. The CDR3 region has the DNA TGTGCCAGCAGGCCTGTGGGGGGCGATGAAAAACTGTTTTTT. Its translation: CASRPVGGDEKLFF.